This T cell receptor beta chain was found in a study of CXCR3-negative and CXCR3-positive naive CD8 T cells (dated by TCRdb to the late 2010s). At the level of the whole study: In total, roughly 150 million TRB reads were obtained, or roughly 1.5 +/- 0.3 million reads per library. Diversity and physicochemical repertoire analyses covered under twelve donors pooled from two independent experiments. The TRBV-TRBJ cluster analysis covered naive subsets from about five donors and memory cells from 3 donors. Overall study results and their limits: Because surface CD5, which has been linked to self-reactivity in mice, was comparable between naive subsets, TCR interaction strength was also inferred from TRB CDR3 physicochemical properties. TRBV-TRBJ usage was similar between naive CXCR3-negative and CXCR3-positive cells from the same donor, while memory cells showed distinct patterns. Freshly isolated PBMCs were used for most assays because CXCR3 expression partially decreased after cryopreservation. Repertoire diversity was comparably high in both naive subsets but much lower in memory CD8+ T cells. Compared with CXCR3-negative naive cells, CXCR3-positive naive cells had TRB CDR3s with higher hydrophobicity (lower Kidera factor 4), lower energy, and higher strength and volume indices.

Comments on this clonotype: Its specific antigen is unknown.

Each CD8+ T cell subset was flow-sorted in triplicate, and 250,000 to 300,000 cells per subset were placed directly into RLT lysis buffer. To exclude memory contaminants, naive CD8+ T cells were stringently defined as CD45RO-CCR7+CD27+CD95-. Peripheral blood mononuclear cells were isolated from buffy coats by standard density gradient centrifugation. Naive CXCR3-negative and CXCR3-positive CD8+ T cells were flow-sorted using a FACSAria III. An RNeasy Mini Kit was used to extract total RNA from the sorted cells. Data came from a NextSeq 550. The Human TCR Profiling Kit (MiLaboratory) was used to make UMI-labeled 5' RACE TRB cDNA libraries. The full amount of extracted RNA was used for cDNA synthesis, and the full amount of resulting cDNA was used for PCR amplification. Libraries were prepared in parallel with an identical number of PCR cycles. As for the authors' bioinformatics: MIGEC and MiXCR extracted about 53,000 +/- 10,000 unique UMI-labeled TRB cDNA molecules per library, requiring at least two reads per UMI. Each library averaged about 40,000 +/- 10,000 functional in-frame TRB CDR3 nucleotide clonotypes without stop codons. After downsampling to 5000 UMI-labeled TRB molecules per sample, diversity metrics such as normalized Shannon-Wiener and Chao1 were calculated in VDJtools. VDJtools computed clonotype-size-weighted physicochemical properties of the central five CDR3 residues: interaction energy, strength, volume and Kidera factor 4. Following reprocessing of the reads by TCRdb, the data hold one row per CDR3 protein sequence and no DNA is available. TCRdb's processing, not the authors', yielded these V and J calls. This sample's clone table shows 65,000 to 90,000 distinct CDR3 sequences. The ten largest make up 0.6% to 0.7% of the sample.

CDR1 SNHLY and CDR2 FYNNEI were looked up in the germline V gene. Including the terminal cysteine and phenylalanine, the CDR3 comprises 13 residues. No DNA is recorded. The rearranged chain carries TRBV2 and TRBJ2-1; the D gene TCRdb calls, TRBD2, cannot be checked with no DNA. The receptor was derived from a human donor in good health. Some clones in this sample may be carry-over from other donors' samples. The sequenced sample consisted of naive CXCR3+ CD8+ T cells from blood. In the paper's terms, the cell subset or site label means: CD45RO-CCR7+CD27+CD95- naive CD8+ T cells expressing CXCR3 (TNR3+). The CDR3 corresponds to CASSELVANEQFF.